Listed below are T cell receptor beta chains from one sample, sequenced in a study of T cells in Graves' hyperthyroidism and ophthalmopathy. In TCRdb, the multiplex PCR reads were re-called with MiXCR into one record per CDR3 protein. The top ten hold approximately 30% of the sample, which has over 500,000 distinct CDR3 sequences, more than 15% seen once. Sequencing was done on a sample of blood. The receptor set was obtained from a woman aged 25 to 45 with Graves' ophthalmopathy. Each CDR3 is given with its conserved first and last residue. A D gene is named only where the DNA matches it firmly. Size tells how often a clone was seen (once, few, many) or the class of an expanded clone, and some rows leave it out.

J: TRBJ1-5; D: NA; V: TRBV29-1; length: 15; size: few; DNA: TGCAGCGTTGAAGGGGGTGATGATAGCAATCAGCCCCAGCATTTT; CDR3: CSVEGGDDSNQPQHF
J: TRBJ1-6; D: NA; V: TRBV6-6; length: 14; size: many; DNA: TGTGCCAGCAGTTACAGGCTATATAATTCACCCCTCCACTTT; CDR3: CASSYRLYNSPLHF
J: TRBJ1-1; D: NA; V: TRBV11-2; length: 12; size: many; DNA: TGTGCCAGCTCGCTTAGGGGCACTGAAGCTTTCTTT; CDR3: CASSLRGTEAFF
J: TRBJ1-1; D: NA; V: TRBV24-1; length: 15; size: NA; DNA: TGTGCCGCCAGTGACCCCACCAATGGGAACACTGAAGCTTTCTTT; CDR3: CAASDPTNGNTEAFF
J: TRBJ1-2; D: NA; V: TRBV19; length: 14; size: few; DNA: TGTGCCAGTAGTAACGAACCGGGCCTCGGGGGCTACACCTTC; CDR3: CASSNEPGLGGYTF
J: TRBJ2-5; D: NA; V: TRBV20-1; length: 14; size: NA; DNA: TGCAGTGCTAGAGAGGATTTGTACCAAGAGACCCAGTACTTC; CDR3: CSAREDLYQETQYF
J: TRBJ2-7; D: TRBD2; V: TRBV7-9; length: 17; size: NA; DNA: TGTGCCAGCAGCTTTGGAGGGGCTAGCGGAGGGGCCTACGAGCAGTACTTC; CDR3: CASSFGGASGGAYEQYF
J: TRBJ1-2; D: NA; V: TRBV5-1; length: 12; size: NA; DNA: TGCGCCGGCAGCTTGGAAGGCTATGGCTACACCTTC; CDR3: CAGSLEGYGYTF
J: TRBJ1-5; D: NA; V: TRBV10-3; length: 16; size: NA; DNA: TGTGCCATCAGTGAGACAGCCCCGGGCAGCAATCAGCCCCAGCATTTT; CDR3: CAISETAPGSNQPQHF
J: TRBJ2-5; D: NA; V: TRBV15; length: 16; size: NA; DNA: TGTGCCACCAGCAGCCTAGGGGAGAGTGGCGTGGAGACCCAGTACTTC; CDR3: CATSSLGESGVETQYF
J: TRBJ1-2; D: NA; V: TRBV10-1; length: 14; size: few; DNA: TGCGCCAGCAGTCCGATTTCGGCCACTTATGGCTACACCTTC; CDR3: CASSPISATYGYTF
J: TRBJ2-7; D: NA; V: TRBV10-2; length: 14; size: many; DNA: TGCGCCAGCCGCGGGGGGGACAGGGGATACGAGCAGTACTTC; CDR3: CASRGGDRGYEQYF
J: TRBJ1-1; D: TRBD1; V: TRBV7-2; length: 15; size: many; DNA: TGTGCCAGCAGCTTTGGGACAGGGATTCCGACTGAAGCTTTCTTT; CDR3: CASSFGTGIPTEAFF
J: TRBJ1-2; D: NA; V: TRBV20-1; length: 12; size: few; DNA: TGCAGTGCTATTGGGTCCCGGGACGGCTACACCTTC; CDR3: CSAIGSRDGYTF
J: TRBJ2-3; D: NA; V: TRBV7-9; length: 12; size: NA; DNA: TGTGCGTCGGGCACTCTCACAGATACGCAGTATTTT; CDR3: CASGTLTDTQYF
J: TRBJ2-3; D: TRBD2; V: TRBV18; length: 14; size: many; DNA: TGTGCCAGCTCACCAGGAGCGGGAACAGATACGCAGTATTTT; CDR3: CASSPGAGTDTQYF
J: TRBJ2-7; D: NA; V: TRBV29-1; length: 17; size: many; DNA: TGCAGCGTGCGGATCCCCCACGCGGGGCAAGCAAACTACGAGCAGTACTTC; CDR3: CSVRIPHAGQANYEQYF
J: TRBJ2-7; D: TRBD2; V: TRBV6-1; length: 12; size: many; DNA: TGTGCCAGCAGAAGGACTAGCGGGGAGCAGTACTTC; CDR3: CASRRTSGEQYF
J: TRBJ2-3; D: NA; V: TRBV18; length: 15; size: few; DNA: TGTGCCAGCTCACTCAGAGAGACAAGCACAGATACGCAGTATTTT; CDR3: CASSLRETSTDTQYF
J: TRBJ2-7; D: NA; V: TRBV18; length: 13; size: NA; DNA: TGTGCCAGCTCACCTGGTCAGGTGAGCGAGCAGTACTTC; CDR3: CASSPGQVSEQYF
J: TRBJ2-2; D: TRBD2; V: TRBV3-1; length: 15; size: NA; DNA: TGTGCCAGCAGCGGGGGGACTATAAACACCGGGGAGCTGTTTTTT; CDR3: CASSGGTINTGELFF
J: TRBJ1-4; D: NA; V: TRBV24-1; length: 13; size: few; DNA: TGTGCCACCAGTGATGTCCGTTACGAAAAACTGTTTTTT; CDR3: CATSDVRYEKLFF
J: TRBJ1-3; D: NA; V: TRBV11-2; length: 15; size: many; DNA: TGTGCCAGCAGCTCGACGTACTTCTCTGGAAACACCATATATTTT; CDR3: CASSSTYFSGNTIYF
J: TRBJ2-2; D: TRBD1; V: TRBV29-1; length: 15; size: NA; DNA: TGCAGCGTCGAATCGGGACAGAGGAACACCGGGGAGCTGTTTTTT; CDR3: CSVESGQRNTGELFF
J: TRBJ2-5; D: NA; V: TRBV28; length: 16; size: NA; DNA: TGTGCCAGCAGTTTAGGCGACATCCCATACCAAGAGACCCAGTACTTC; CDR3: CASSLGDIPYQETQYF
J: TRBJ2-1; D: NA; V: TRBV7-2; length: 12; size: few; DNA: TGTGCCAGCAGCTTATGGTCAGCTGAGCAGTTCTTC; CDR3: CASSLWSAEQFF
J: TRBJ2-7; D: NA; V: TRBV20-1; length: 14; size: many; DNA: TGCAGTGCTAGTTCGGTCACTCTCTCCTACGAGCAGTACTTC; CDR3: CSASSVTLSYEQYF
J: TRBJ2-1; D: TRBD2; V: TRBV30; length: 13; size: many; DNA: TGTGCCTGGACTAGCGGGTCCCCCAATGAGCAGTTCTTC; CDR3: CAWTSGSPNEQFF
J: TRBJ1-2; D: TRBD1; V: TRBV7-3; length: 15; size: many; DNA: TGTGCCAGCAGCTTAACCCCGACAGGGAACTATGGCTACACCTTC; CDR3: CASSLTPTGNYGYTF
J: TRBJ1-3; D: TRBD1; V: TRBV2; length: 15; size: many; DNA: TGTGCCAGCAGGACGGGACAGGGGGCCGGAAACACCATATATTTT; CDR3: CASRTGQGAGNTIYF
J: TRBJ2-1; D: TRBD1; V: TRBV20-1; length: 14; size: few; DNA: TGCAGTGCTAGCCGGGACAGGGGGCTCGATGAGCAGTTCTTC; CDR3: CSASRDRGLDEQFF
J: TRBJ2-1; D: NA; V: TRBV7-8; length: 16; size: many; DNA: TGTGCCAGCAGCTTAGGGACTCGAAGCTCCTACAATGAGCAGTTCTTC; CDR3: CASSLGTRSSYNEQFF
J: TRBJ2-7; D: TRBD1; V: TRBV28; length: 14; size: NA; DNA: TGTGCCAGCAGTTTCGACAGGGGCCACTACGAGCAGTACTTC; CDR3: CASSFDRGHYEQYF
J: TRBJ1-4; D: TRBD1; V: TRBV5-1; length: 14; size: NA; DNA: TGCGCCAGCAGCTGGGGGACAGCCACCGAAAAACTGTTTTTT; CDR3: CASSWGTATEKLFF
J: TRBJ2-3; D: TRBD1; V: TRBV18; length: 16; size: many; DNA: TGTGCCAGCTCATCAGCTCCGGGACAGACCACAGATACGCAGTATTTT; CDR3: CASSSAPGQTTDTQYF
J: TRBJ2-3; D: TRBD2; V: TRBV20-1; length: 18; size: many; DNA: TGCAGTGCTAGAGATGATCGGCTAGCGGGAGGGAACACAGATACGCAGTATTTT; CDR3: CSARDDRLAGGNTDTQYF
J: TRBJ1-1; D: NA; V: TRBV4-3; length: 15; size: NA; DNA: TGCGCCAGCAGCCAAGATCTCTGGGGGAACACTGAAGCTTTCTTT; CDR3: CASSQDLWGNTEAFF
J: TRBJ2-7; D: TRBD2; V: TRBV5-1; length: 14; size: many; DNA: TGCGCCAGCAGCGACAGCGGGAGGGGCTACGAGCAGTACTTC; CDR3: CASSDSGRGYEQYF
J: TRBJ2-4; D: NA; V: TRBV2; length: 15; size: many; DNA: TGTGCCAGCTCCCTAGCCGATTCGGCCAAAAACATTCAGTACTTC; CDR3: CASSLADSAKNIQYF
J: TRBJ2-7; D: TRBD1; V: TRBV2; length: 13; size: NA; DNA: TGTGCCAGCCAGGCCAATACAGGGGCGGGGCAGTACTTC; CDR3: CASQANTGAGQYF
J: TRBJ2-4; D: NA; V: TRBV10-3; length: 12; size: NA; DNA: TGTGCCATCAGTGACGGAACAAACATTCAGTACTTC; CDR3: CAISDGTNIQYF
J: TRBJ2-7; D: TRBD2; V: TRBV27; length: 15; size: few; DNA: TGTGCCAGCAGTTCCCCTAGCGGGAGGTTCTACGAGCAGTACTTC; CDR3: CASSSPSGRFYEQYF
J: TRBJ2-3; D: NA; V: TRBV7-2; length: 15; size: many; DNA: TGTGCCAGCAGCTTACGGAATCCTAGCACAGATACGCAGTATTTT; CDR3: CASSLRNPSTDTQYF
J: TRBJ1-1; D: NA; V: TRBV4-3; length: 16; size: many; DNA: TGCGCCAGCAGCCAAGAGGAGGGTTTGGGGTCCACTGAAGCTTTCTTT; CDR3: CASSQEEGLGSTEAFF
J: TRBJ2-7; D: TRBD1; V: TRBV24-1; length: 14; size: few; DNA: TGTGCCACCAGTGACGCGGGACAGGGCTACGAGCAGTACTTC; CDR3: CATSDAGQGYEQYF
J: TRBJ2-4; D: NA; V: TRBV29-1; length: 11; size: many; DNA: TGCAGCGTAGAATCGGAATACATTCAGTACTTC; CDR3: CSVESEYIQYF
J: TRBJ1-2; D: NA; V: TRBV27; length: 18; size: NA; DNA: TGTGCCAGCAGTTTAAAAGGACAGTCCACCGCGGCACGGTATGGCTACACCTTC; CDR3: CASSLKGQSTAARYGYTF
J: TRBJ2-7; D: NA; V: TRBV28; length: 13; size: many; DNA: TGTGCCAGCACCTCGGGCCCCGCTTACGAGCAGTACTTC; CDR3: CASTSGPAYEQYF
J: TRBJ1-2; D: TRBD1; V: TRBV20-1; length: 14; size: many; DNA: TGCAGTGCTAGTCTCCGACAGGGCGGCTATGGCTACACCTTC; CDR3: CSASLRQGGYGYTF
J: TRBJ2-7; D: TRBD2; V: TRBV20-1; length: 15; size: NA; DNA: TGCAGTGCCAAAAAACCAACTAGCGGGGTCTACGAGCAGTACTTC; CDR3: CSAKKPTSGVYEQYF